The 22 T cell receptor beta chains below come from one sample, sequenced in a study of OX40 agonist ivuxolimab in advanced cancers. Using immunoSEQ multiplex PCR, the repertoire was profiled, and TCRdb retains in-frame clones only, with some absent. The table lists over 65,000 clones, 70% to 90% of them singletons. The sample in question was CD4+ or CD8+ T cells sorted from blood, obtained in a trial of the OX40 agonist ivuxolimab. The receptor set was obtained from an adult with an advanced solid tumor such as melanoma, head and neck, liver or kidney cancer.

The rearrangement joins TRBV6-5 to TRBJ1-3; tentative D call: TRBD1 (5 bases). V shed 5 bases and J shed 3 bases, with 8 bases lying between them. The CDR3 is made up of 13 amino acids. Germline CDR1 MNHEY, CDR2 SVGAGI. Here the CDR3 reads CASSRGLGNTIYF. CDR3 sequence (DNA): TGTGCCAGCAGTAGGGGTCTTGGAAACACCATATATTTT.

The V call is TRBV5-4, the J call TRBJ1-4; tentatively, D is TRBD1 (6 bases). V lost 3 bases and J lost 4, with 13 bases in between. Germline loops: CDR1 SGHNT, CDR2 YYREEE (reference sequence). The CDR3 is made up of 15 amino acids. The CDR3 sequence is CASSSTGAGNEKLFF. Here the CDR3 DNA reads TGTGCCAGCAGCTCAACGGGGGCCGGTAATGAAAAACTGTTTTTT.

The rearrangement uses TRBV19 and TRBJ1-1; 9 bases line up with TRBD1. Trimming removed 10 bases from V and 1 base from J; junction bases left unmatched: 7. Per germline, CDR1 LNHDA and CDR2 SQIVND (reference sequence). The CDR3 is made up of 14 amino acids. CDR3 nucleotides: TGTGCCACTACTGAGGACAGGGGGAACACTGAAGCTTTCTTT. Translating gives CATTEDRGNTEAFF. Together with reference TRBV19 and TRBJ1-1, the CDR3 gives the full variable domain: DGGITQSPKYLFRKEGQNVTLSCEQNLNHDAMYWYRQDPGQGLRLIYYSQIVNDFQKGDIAEGYSVSREKKESFPLTVTSAQKNPTAFYLCATTEDRGNTEAFFGQGTRLTVV.

V is TRBV7-6 and J is TRBJ2-3; no firm D call. The germline V gene encodes CDR1 SGHVS and CDR2 FNYEAQ. V lost 8 bases to trimming and J lost 5 bases, with 8 bases between them. The CDR3 runs to 11 residues. CDR3 loop: CASGIGDTQYF. CDR3 DNA sequence: TGTGCCAGCGGTATTGGAGATACGCAGTATTTT.

The V call is TRBV12-5, the J call TRBJ2-1, with 12 bases that match TRBD2. CDR3 length: 16 residues. Germline V gives CDR1 LGHNT, CDR2 FRNRAP. Trimming at V came to 3 bases and at J to 7 bases, leaving 7 bases not matched to a gene. The CDR3 nucleotides read TGTGCTAGTGGTTTTAAGACTAGCGGGAGTATAAATGAGCAGTTCTTC. Translation: CASGFKTSGSINEQFF. The variable domain in full, with the rest retrieved from reference TRBV12-5 and TRBJ2-1, is DARVTQTPRHKVTEMGQEVTMRCQPILGHNTVFWYRQTMMQGLELLAYFRNRAPLDDSGMPKDRFSAEMPDATLATLKIQPSEPRDSAVYFCASGFKTSGSINEQFFGPGTRLTVL.

The chain couples TRBV19 to TRBJ2-7; TRBD1 matches at 7 bases. Germline CDR1 reads LNHDA; CDR2 reads SQIVND (reference sequence). The CDR3 totals 15 residues. Trimming at V came to 5 bases and at J to 5 bases, leaving 12 bases not matched to a gene. The CDR3 region has the DNA TGTGCCAGTAGTGTCCCGGGACAGATCTTCCACGAGCAGTACTTC. Its translation is CASSVPGQIFHEQYF.

The gene calls are TRBV7-6 and TRBJ2-5; TRBD1 matches at 9 bases. The CDR3 is made up of 17 amino acids. V lost 5 bases, J lost 1 base, and 11 bases stayed unmatched. Per the germline V gene, CDR1 is SGHVS and CDR2 is FNYEAQ. The CDR3: CASSLTGTGISQETQYF. The DNA for the CDR3 is TGTGCCAGCAGCCTAACCGGGACAGGGATTTCCCAAGAGACCCAGTACTTC.

On this clone: The same CDR3 also results from other DNA sequences found in this sample. J is TRBJ2-5 and V is TRBV5-1, with D maybe TRBD1 (6 bases). The germline CDR1 and CDR2 sequences are SGHRS and YFSETQ. V lost 5 bases, J lost 2 bases, and 13 bases lay in between. This CDR3 contains 14 residues. CDR3 nucleotide sequence: TGCGCCAGCAGTCGTGGACAGAATCAAGAGACCCAGTACTTC. This gives the protein CASSRGQNQETQYF.

Written as DNA, the CDR3 is TGTGCCAGCAGCTTAGGACAGGGAAACTACAATGAGCAGTTCTTC. Its translation is CASSLGQGNYNEQFF. The rearrangement joins TRBV11-1 to TRBJ2-1; 7 bases map to TRBD1. The CDR3 totals 15 residues. V lost 1 base to trimming and J lost 3 bases; unmatched junction nucleotides: 3. Germline-derived CDR1 and CDR2 are SGHAT and FQDESV (reference sequence).

V gene TRBV4-3 combines with J gene TRBJ1-6; D unclear. The germline V gene encodes CDR1 LGHNA and CDR2 YSLEER. V lost 0 bases and J lost 4, with 4 bases in between. The CDR3 consists of 14 residues. CDR3 in amino acids: CASSQDVYNSPLHF. CDR3 coding DNA: TGCGCCAGCAGCCAAGACGTGTATAATTCACCCCTCCACTTT.

The rearrangement uses TRBV11-2 and TRBJ2-7; D possibly matches TRBD1 or TRBD2 (5 bases each). There are 15 residues in the CDR3. V gave up 1 base and J gave up 4 bases, with 14 bases separating them. The germline gives CDR1 SGHAT, CDR2 FQNNGV. CDR3 bases: TGTGCCAGCAGCTTAGGTGGGGGTTTGCGATACGAGCAGTACTTC. Amino acids: CASSLGGGLRYEQYF.

The chain recombines TRBV5-8 with TRBJ1-2; D is ambiguous. The V end lost 0 bases, the J end lost 7 bases, and 4 bases lay between the germline ends. This CDR3 is built from 11 residues. Germline-derived CDR1 and CDR2 are SGHTS and YDEGEE. The chain's CDR3 is CASSLDAGYTF. The CDR3 nucleotides read TGTGCCAGCAGCTTGGACGCTGGCTACACCTTC.

J is TRBJ1-5 and V is TRBV10-2; no firm D call. V lost 0 bases and J 4 bases, leaving 7 bases between the germline ends. CDR1 is WSHSY and CDR2 is SAAADI in the germline V gene. The CDR3 has 14 residues. The CDR3 region is CASSESGVNQPQHF. CDR3 DNA: TGCGCCAGCAGTGAGTCTGGGGTGAATCAGCCCCAGCATTTT.

The chain carries TRBV10-1 and TRBJ2-3; perhaps TRBD2 as D (6 bases). With 3 bases removed from V and 1 base from J, the gap between germline ends came to 8 bases. There are 14 residues in the CDR3. CDR1 and CDR2 from the germline V gene are WNHNN and SYGVQD (reference sequence). The CDR3 spells CASSDGGGTDTQYF. In DNA form, the CDR3 reads TGCGCCAGCAGTGATGGAGGGGGCACAGATACGCAGTATTTT.

This chain uses TRBV7-2 with TRBJ2-7; 11 positions match TRBD2. The CDR3 sequence is 15 residues long. The J segment lost 3 bases and the V segment lost 6 bases, leaving 7 bases of the junction unmatched. Germline-derived CDR1 and CDR2 are SGHTA and FQGNSA. The CDR3 loop is CASSSSGRTGYEQYF. The CDR3 coding sequence is TGTGCCAGCAGTTCTAGCGGGAGGACCGGCTACGAGCAGTACTTC.

This clone showed up just once. This chain uses TRBV2 with TRBJ2-5, with TRBD1 matching 10 bases. Trimming removed 5 bases from V and 5 bases from J; junction bases left unmatched: 8. Germline-derived CDR1 and CDR2 are SNHLY and FYNNEI. This CDR3 has 15 amino acids. This chain's CDR3 is CASSMDRGSFETQYF. As DNA, the CDR3 is TGTGCCAGCAGTATGGACAGGGGGTCCTTCGAGACCCAGTACTTC. The full variable domain, in which reference TRBV2 and TRBJ2-5 provide the parts outside the CDR3, is EPEVTQTPSHQVTQMGQEVILRCVPISNHLYFYWYRQILGQKVEFLVSFYNNEISEKSEIFDDQFSVERPDGSNFTLKIRSTKLEDSAMYFCASSMDRGSFETQYFGPGTRLLVL.

This clone was detected only a few times. The genes are TRBV19 and TRBJ1-1; D not certain. This CDR3 comprises 13 residues. V was trimmed by 4 bases and J by 6 bases, leaving 12 bases between them. Germline V gene lookup returns CDR1 LNHDA and CDR2 SQIVND (reference sequence). The CDR3 DNA follows: TGTGCCAGTAGTAAGGGAAGCGGCCCTGAAGCTTTCTTT. It translates to CASSKGSGPEAFF. The whole variable domain, remainder taken from reference TRBV19 and TRBJ1-1, is DGGITQSPKYLFRKEGQNVTLSCEQNLNHDAMYWYRQDPGQGLRLIYYSQIVNDFQKGDIAEGYSVSREKKESFPLTVTSAQKNPTAFYLCASSKGSGPEAFFGQGTRLTVV.

The rearrangement links TRBV14 to TRBJ2-7, with TRBD1 as a possible D gene (6 bases). Looked up from germline, CDR1 is SGHDN and CDR2 is FVKESK. The CDR3 runs to 14 residues. V gave up 2 bases and J gave up 13 bases, with 21 bases separating them. For the CDR3, the DNA is TGTGCCAGCAGCCAAAAAATCTCCGGGACAACTAAATACTTC. Protein: CASSQKISGTTKYF.

This rearrangement joins TRBV19 to TRBJ1-4; a weak D match, TRBD1 (6 bases). Per the germline V gene, CDR1 is LNHDA and CDR2 is SQIVND (reference sequence). The length of the CDR3 is 16 residues. V was cut by 7 bases and J by 4 bases, with 19 bases left in between. The CDR3 DNA follows: TGTGCCAGTACCGCGCTAGGGGGGGCAATTAATGAAAAACTGTTTTTT. Protein sequence: CASTALGGAINEKLFF.

This clone was counted between two and nine times. This chain links TRBV19 with TRBJ1-1, with D hard to call. Germline loops: CDR1 LNHDA, CDR2 SQIVND (reference sequence). Trimming cost V 5 bases and J 5 bases, with 15 bases left between them. CDR3 size: 14 residues. The CDR3, as DNA: TGTGCCAGTAGTCACACCGGGGTACAAACTGAAGCTTTCTTT. Its protein product is CASSHTGVQTEAFF. Full variable domain (outside the CDR3, taken from reference TRBV19 and TRBJ1-1): DGGITQSPKYLFRKEGQNVTLSCEQNLNHDAMYWYRQDPGQGLRLIYYSQIVNDFQKGDIAEGYSVSREKKESFPLTVTSAQKNPTAFYLCASSHTGVQTEAFFGQGTRLTVV.

This sequence joins TRBV7-9 and TRBJ1-4; weak D call: TRBD1 (6 bases). CDR3 length: 15 residues. V gave up 5 bases and J gave up 8 bases, with 18 bases separating them. The germline gives CDR1 SEHNR, CDR2 FQNEAQ (reference sequence). This CDR3 reads CASSTGGANLEKLFF. CDR3 in DNA: TGTGCCAGCAGCACTGGGGGGGCGAACTTAGAAAAACTGTTTTTT. The full variable domain, completed using reference TRBV7-9 and TRBJ1-4, is DTGVSQNPRHKITKRGQNVTFRCDPISEHNRLYWYRQTLGQGPEFLTYFQNEAQLEKSRLLSDRFSAERPKGSFSTLEIQRTEQGDSAMYLCASSTGGANLEKLFFGSGTQLSVL.

The chain uses TRBV5-6 and TRBJ1-6; D unresolved. Deletions cut 5 bases from V and 6 bases from J, with 12 bases between. From germline, CDR1 is SGHDT and CDR2 YYEEEE. The CDR3 consists of 14 residues. CDR3 loop: CASSSERANSPLHF. In nucleotides, the CDR3 is TGTGCCAGCAGTTCCGAGAGGGCTAATTCACCCCTCCACTTT.